This TCR beta chain derives from a study of low-dose radiotherapy and immunotherapy resistance in tumors (dated by TCRdb to the early 2020s). About the investigation overall: In Cohort 1, each fraction delivered 0.5 Gy every 2 weeks, and the prescribed total PTV dose was 6.5 Gy. Eight patients were included in the translational analysis: three from the first dose cohort and the first five from the second dose cohort. Patients in Cohort 2 were given 1 Gy per fraction every two weeks, for a total of 13 Gy across 26 weeks. Starting on cycle 1 day 1, patients took 300 mg of aspirin by mouth once daily for four cycles. Every two weeks, patients got intravenous cyclophosphamide at 200 mg/m2, given one day ahead of each radiation and immunotherapy administration. Nivolumab was administered intravenously as a 240 mg flat dose every two weeks, and ipilimumab was administered intravenously at 1 mg/kg every six weeks. Trial participants were not randomized into treatment groups.

The label giving this sample's time point can be read as: after trial treatment. The treatment or condition label on this specimen signifies: LDRT plus nivolumab, ipilimumab, low-dose cyclophosphamide and aspirin (RACIN trial). The donors took part in RACIN, a single-arm, phase I, dose-escalation trial that combined nivolumab, ipilimumab, aspirin, low-dose cyclophosphamide and low-dose radiotherapy. To be eligible, a patient needed to have an advanced solid tumor that was TIL-negative. This clonotype was counted at least ten times. Its antigen is not yet known. Qualities for individual bases were not recorded, and no much larger clone is one base off. Data came from an Illumina HiSeq 2500. First-strand cDNA was synthesized using Superscript III and a set of TRAV- and TRBV-specific primers, so that both TCRalpha and TCRbeta chains were covered. TCRs were amplified for 20 to 25 PCR cycles with Phusion, using a constant-region primer paired with the adapter attached to the V primers. The isolated mRNA was amplified using the MessageAmp II aRNA Amplification Kit, with in vitro transcription performed for around 16 hours at 37 degrees C. The Dynabeads mRNA DIRECT Purification Kit was used to isolate the mRNA for TCR sequencing. Indexed Illumina adapters were added in a second roughly 25-cycle Phusion PCR, and the resulting products were purified with AMPure XP beads. In the original analysis: Custom Perl scripts were used to pool TCR sequences that encoded the same protein, to remove out-of-frame sequences, and to calculate the abundance of each clonotype. TCR sequences supported by only a single read were excluded from analysis. Among the metrics used to describe the repertoires were Shannon entropy, Gini index, clonality, richness, and the frequency of TCRs shared between repertoires. The public reads were reanalyzed by TCRdb: fastp trimming at Q25, MiXCR alignment, in-frame beta chains only. Rows are unified per CDR3 protein, each entry keeping the most common DNA and genes. TCRdb, rather than the study authors, made the V and J calls. A total of nearly 60,000 distinct CDR3 sequences appear in this sample, approximately 22% of them only once. The ten biggest clones cover around 6.5% of the sample.

At the junction V is shortened by 5 bases and J by 0 bases, with 9 bases in between. Taken from cysteine to phenylalanine, the CDR3 has 14 residues. Only the CDR3 DNA is retained, 42 bases long and in frame from the first base. The CDR1 and CDR2 encoded by the germline V gene are SGHRS and YFSETQ. Specimen: PBMCs, collected after low-dose radiotherapy plus immunotherapy. This TCR derives from a male donor with prostate cancer. The chain is encoded by TRBV5-1 joined to TRBJ2-1; the D gene assignment is perhaps TRBD1 or TRBD2, with each matching 5 bases. The base sequence is TGCGCCAGCAGGGTGGGGGACTCCTACAATGAGCAGTTCTTC. Translated, this is CASRVGDSYNEQFF.